One T cell receptor (beta chain) is described in this entry. Its antigen is not identified. The record originates from a study of Graves' ophthalmopathy and Graves' hyperthyroidism. PBMCs were density-gradient isolated from about 9.6 ml fresh blood. From RNA, the CDR3 regions of TCR beta chains were amplified and sequenced. Second-round multiplex PCR came after a first-round RT-PCR that employed HTBI primers. TCRdb analysed the multiplex PCR reads with MiXCR anew, one entry per CDR3 protein. The sample has about 39,000 distinct CDR3 sequences; approximately 46% are singletons. General study findings and limits: Separation of ophthalmopathy from stable hyperthyroidism was achieved by a 13-signature model, at roughly 88% sensitivity and about 81% specificity. Blood also harbored most expanded thyroid clonotypes above 0.001 frequency. Its predictions of ophthalmopathy progression gave the model almost 71% sensitivity and 72% to 85% specificity.

The specimen was peripheral blood. The sequence came from an adult woman with stable Graves' hyperthyroidism.

CDR3: CASEGANTEAFF. The CDR3 region has the DNA TGTGCCAGCGAGGGGGCGAACACTGAAGCTTTCTTT. The chain links TRBV2 to TRBJ1-1, with 7 bases identical to TRBD1. Per germline, CDR1 SNHLY and CDR2 FYNNEI. The CDR3 extends over 12 amino acids. V trimming: 8 bases; J trimming: 1 base; junction bases outside the gene matches: 1. Supplemented by reference TRBV2 and TRBJ1-1, the full variable domain reads EPEVTQTPSHQVTQMGQEVILRCVPISNHLYFYWYRQILGQKVEFLVSFYNNEISEKSEIFDDQFSVERPDGSNFTLKIRSTKLEDSAMYFCASEGANTEAFFGQGTRLTVV.